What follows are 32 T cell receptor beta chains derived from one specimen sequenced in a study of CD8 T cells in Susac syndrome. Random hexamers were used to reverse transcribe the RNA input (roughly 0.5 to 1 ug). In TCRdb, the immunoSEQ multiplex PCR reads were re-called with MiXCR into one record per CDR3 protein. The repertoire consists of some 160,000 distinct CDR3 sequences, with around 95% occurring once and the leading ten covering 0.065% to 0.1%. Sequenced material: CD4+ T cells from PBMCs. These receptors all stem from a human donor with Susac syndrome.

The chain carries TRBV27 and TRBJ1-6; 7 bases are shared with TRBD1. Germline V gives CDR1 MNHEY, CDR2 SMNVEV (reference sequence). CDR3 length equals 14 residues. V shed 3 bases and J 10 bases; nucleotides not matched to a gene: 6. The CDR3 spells CASSLDRIGSPLHF. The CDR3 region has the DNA TGTGCCAGCAGTTTGGACAGGATAGGATCACCCCTCCACTTT.

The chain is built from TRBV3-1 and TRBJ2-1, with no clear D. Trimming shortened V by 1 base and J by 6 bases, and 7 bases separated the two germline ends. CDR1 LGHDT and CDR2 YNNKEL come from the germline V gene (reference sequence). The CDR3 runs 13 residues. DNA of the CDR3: TGTGCCAGCAGCCAAGTGTTCGGCAATGAGCAGTTCTTC. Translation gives CASSQVFGNEQFF.

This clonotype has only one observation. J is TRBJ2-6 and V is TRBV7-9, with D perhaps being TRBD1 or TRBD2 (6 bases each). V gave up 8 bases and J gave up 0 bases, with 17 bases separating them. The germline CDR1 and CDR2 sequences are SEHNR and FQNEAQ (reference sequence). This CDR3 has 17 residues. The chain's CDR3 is CASARGTGTSGANVLTF. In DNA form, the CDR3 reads TGTGCCAGCGCTAGGGGGACTGGGACCTCTGGGGCCAACGTCCTGACTTTC.

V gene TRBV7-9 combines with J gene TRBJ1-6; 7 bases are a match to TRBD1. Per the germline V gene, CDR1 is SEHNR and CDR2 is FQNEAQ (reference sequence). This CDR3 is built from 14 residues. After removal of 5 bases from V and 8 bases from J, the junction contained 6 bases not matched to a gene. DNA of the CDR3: TGTGCCAGCAGCCGCGGGACAGCAGATTCACCCCTCCACTTT. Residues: CASSRGTADSPLHF.

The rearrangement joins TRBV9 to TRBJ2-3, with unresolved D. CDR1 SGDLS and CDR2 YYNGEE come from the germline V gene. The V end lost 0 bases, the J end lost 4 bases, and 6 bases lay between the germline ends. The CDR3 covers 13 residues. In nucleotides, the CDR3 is TGTGCCAGCAGCGTAGAGATCCCAGATACGCAGTATTTT. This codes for CASSVEIPDTQYF.

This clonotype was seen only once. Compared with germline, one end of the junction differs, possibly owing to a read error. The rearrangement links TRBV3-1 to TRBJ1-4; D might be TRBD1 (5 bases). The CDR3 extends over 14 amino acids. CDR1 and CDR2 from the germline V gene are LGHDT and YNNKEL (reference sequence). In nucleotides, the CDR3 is TGTGCCAGCAGTCAAGGGGTCACAATGACGAAACTGTTTTTT. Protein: CASSQGVTMTKLFF.

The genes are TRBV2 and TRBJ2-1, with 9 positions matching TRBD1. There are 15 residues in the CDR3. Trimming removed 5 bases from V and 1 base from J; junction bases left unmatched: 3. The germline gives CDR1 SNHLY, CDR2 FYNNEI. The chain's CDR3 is CASSRQGVSYNEQFF. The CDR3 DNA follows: TGTGCCAGCAGTAGACAGGGGGTTTCCTACAATGAGCAGTTCTTC.

DNA for the CDR3: TGTGCCACCAGTGAAGCGCGACTAGCAGGGAGACAAGAGACCCAGTACTTC. Amino acids: CATSEARLAGRQETQYF. The chain joins TRBV24-1 to TRBJ2-5, with 7 bases that match TRBD2. The V and J ends lost 4 bases and 2 bases, in that order; junction bases with no gene match: 12. In germline, CDR1 is KGHDR, CDR2 SFDVKD. The CDR3 loop spans 17 amino acids.

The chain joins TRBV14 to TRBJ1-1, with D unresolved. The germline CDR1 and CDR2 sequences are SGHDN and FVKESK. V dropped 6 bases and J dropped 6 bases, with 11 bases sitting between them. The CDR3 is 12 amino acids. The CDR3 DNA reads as TGTGCCAGCAGAAAAGAGGGCCCTGAAGCTTTCTTT. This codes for CASRKEGPEAFF.

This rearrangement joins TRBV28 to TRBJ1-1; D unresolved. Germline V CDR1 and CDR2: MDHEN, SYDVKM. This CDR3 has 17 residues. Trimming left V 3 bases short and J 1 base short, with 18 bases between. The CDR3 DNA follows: TGTGCCAGCAGTTTGCGTTCAGCCCGCATCCGGAACACTGAAGCTTTCTTT. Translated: CASSLRSARIRNTEAFF.

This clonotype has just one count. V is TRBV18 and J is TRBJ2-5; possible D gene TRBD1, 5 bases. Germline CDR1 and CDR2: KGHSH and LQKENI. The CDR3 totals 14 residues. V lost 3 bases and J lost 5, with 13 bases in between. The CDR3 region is CASSPSVGVETQYF. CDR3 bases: TGTGCCAGCTCACCGTCTGTAGGGGTTGAGACCCAGTACTTC.

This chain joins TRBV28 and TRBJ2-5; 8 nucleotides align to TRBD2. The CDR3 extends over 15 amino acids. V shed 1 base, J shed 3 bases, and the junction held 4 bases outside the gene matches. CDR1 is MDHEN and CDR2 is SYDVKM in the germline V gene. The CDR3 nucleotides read TGTGCCAGCAGTTTATCGGCGGGAGGTAAAGAGACCCAGTACTTC. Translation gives CASSLSAGGKETQYF.

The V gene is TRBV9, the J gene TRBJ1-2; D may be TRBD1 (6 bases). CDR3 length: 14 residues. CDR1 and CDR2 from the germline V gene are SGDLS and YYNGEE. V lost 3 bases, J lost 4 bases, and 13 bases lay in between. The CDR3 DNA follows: TGTGCCAGCAGCGCCGGGACACAACTCTATGGCTACACCTTC. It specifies CASSAGTQLYGYTF.

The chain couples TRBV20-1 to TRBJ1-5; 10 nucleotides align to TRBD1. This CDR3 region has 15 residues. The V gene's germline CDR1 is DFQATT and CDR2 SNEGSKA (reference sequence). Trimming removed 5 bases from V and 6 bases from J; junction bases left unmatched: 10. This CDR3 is CSAGSPGQGSQPQHF. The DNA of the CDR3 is TGCAGTGCTGGATCTCCGGGACAGGGGAGTCAGCCCCAGCATTTT.

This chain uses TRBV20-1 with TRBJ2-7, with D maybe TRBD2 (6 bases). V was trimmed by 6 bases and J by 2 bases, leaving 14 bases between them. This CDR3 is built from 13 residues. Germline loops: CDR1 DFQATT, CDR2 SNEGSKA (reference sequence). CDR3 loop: CSAPAEGPYEQYF. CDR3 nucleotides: TGCAGTGCCCCCGCGGAGGGGCCCTACGAGCAGTACTTC.

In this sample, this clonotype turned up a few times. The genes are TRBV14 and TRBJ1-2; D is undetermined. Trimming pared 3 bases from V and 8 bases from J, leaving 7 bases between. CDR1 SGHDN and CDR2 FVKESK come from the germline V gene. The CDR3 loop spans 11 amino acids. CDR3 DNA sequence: TGTGCCAGCAGCCAGGGAGGGGGCTACACCTTC. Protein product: CASSQGGGYTF.

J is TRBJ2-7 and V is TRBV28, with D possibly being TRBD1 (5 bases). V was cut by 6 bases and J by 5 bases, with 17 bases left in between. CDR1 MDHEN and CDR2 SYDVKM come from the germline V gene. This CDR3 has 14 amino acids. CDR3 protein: CASSQTVNNHEQYF. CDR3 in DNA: TGTGCCAGCAGCCAGACAGTGAATAACCACGAGCAGTACTTC.

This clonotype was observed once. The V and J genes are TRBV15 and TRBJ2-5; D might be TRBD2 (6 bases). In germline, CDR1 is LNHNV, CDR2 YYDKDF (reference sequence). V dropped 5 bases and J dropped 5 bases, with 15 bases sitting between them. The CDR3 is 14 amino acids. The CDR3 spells CATSQRLGGETQYF. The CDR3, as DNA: TGTGCCACCAGCCAACGACTAGGTGGGGAGACCCAGTACTTC.

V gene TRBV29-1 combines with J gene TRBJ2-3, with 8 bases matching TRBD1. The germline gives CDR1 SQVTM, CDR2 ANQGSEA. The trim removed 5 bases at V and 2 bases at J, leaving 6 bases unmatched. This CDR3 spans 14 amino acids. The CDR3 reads CSVTGQGHTDTQYF. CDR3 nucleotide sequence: TGCAGCGTTACAGGACAGGGACACACAGATACGCAGTATTTT.

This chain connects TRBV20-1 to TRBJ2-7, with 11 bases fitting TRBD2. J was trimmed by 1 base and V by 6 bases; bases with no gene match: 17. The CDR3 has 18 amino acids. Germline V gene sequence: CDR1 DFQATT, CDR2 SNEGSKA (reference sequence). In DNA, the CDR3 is TGCAGTGCCAACGCCGGGACTAGCGGCTTGGCAGGATCCTACGAGCAGTACTTC. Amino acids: CSANAGTSGLAGSYEQYF.

CDR3 sequence (DNA): TGTGCCAGCAGTTCTCTTGGACAGATATCTAACTATGGCTACACCTTC. Residues: CASSSLGQISNYGYTF. The V call is TRBV12-3 or TRBV12-4, the J call TRBJ1-2, with D possibly matching TRBD1 (6 bases). There are 16 residues in the CDR3. Trimming removed 4 bases from V and 0 bases from J, with 15 bases in between.

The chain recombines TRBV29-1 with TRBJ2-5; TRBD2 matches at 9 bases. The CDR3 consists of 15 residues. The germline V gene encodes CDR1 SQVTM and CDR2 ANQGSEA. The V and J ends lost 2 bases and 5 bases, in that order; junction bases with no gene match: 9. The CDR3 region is CSVESALAGRETQYF. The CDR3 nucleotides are TGCAGCGTTGAATCTGCGCTAGCGGGGCGGGAGACCCAGTACTTC.

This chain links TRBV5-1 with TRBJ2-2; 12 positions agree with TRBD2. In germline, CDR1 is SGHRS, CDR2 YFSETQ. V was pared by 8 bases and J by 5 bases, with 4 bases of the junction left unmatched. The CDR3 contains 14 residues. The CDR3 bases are TGCGCCAGTCTACTAGCGGGAGGTACCGGGGAGCTGTTTTTT. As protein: CASLLAGGTGELFF.

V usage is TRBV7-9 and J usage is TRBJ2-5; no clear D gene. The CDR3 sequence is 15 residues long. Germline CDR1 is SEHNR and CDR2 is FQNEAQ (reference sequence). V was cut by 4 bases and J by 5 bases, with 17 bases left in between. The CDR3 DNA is TGTGCCAGCAGCTCCAAGAGTATCGGGCTGGAGACCCAGTACTTC. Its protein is CASSSKSIGLETQYF.

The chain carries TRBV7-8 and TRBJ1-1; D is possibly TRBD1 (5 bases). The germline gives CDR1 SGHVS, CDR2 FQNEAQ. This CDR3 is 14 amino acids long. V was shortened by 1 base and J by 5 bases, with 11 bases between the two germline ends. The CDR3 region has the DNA TGTGCCAGCAGCTTAGTAGGGGCGGGAACTGAAGCTTTCTTT. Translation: CASSLVGAGTEAFF.

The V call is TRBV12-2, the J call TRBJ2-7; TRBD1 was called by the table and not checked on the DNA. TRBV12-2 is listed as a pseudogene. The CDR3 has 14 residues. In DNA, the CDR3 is TGTGCAAGTCGCCTCGTCCCGGGACAGGTCTGGGAGTACTTC. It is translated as CASRLVPGQVWEYF.

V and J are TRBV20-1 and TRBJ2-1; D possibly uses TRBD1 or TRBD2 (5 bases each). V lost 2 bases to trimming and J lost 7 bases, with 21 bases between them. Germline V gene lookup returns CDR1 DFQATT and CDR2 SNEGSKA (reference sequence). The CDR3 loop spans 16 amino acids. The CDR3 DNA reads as TGCAGTGCTAGAAGGGGTAGTGGGAGCTATGGGAATGAGCAGTTCTTC. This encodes CSARRGSGSYGNEQFF.

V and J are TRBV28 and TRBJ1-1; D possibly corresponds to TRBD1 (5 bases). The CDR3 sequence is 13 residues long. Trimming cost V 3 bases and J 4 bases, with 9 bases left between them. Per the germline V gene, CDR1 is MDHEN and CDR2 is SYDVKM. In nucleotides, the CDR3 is TGTGCCAGCAGTTTCATGAGGGGCACTGAAGCTTTCTTT. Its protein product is CASSFMRGTEAFF.

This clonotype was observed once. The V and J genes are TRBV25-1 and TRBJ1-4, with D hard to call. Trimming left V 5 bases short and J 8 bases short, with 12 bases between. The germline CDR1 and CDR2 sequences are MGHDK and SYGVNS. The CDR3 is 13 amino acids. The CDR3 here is CASSWPYGEKLFF. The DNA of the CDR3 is TGTGCCAGCAGTTGGCCGTACGGAGAAAAACTGTTTTTT. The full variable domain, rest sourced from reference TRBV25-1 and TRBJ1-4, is EADIYQTPRYLVIGTGKKITLECSQTMGHDKMYWYQQDPGMELHLIHYSYGVNSTEKGDLSSESTVSRIRTEHFPLTLESARPSHTSQYLCASSWPYGEKLFFGSGTQLSVL.

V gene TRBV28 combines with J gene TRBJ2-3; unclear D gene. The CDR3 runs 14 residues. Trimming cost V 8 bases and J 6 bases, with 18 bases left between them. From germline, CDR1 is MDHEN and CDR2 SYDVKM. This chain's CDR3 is CASPPTGRPDTQYF. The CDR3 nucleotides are TGTGCCAGCCCCCCGACCGGGCGACCGGATACGCAGTATTTT.

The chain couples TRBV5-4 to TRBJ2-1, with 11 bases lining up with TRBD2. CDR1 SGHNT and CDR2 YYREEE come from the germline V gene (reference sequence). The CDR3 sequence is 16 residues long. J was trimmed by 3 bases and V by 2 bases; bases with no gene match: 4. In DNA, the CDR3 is TGTGCCAGCAGCTTAAATAGCGGGGGGGGCTACAATGAGCAGTTCTTC. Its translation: CASSLNSGGGYNEQFF.

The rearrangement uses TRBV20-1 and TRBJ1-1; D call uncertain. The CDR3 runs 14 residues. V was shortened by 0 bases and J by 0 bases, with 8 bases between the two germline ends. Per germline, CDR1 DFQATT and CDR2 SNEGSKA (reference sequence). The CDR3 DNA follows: TGCAGTGCTAGAGATTTTACTATGAACACTGAAGCTTTCTTT. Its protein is CSARDFTMNTEAFF.